This T cell receptor (beta chain) was identified during a study of blood T cell repertoires in COVID-19. As for the study in general: Researchers got acute and convalescent COVID-19 samples from the United States, Italy and Spain. Sample material is recorded as cDNA or gDNA derived from T cells, B-cell-depleted T cells, or PBMCs.

Original processing methods: Estimates of nucleated cell counts were drawn from the amplification of reference gene primers. Libraries were prepared by immunoSEQ multiplex PCR; TCRdb keeps only in-frame clonotypes and omits some of them. V and J calls plus clone size are reproduced from that table; the DNA served to infer D and trimming. The sample lists about 160,000 clones; 65% to 80% were seen once. This TCR was recovered from a man aged 55 to 70 with acute or convalescent COVID-19. The material sequenced was peripheral blood.

CDR3 region: CAHQQGAHHGYTF. For the CDR3, the DNA is TGTGCCCACCAACAGGGGGCGCATCATGGCTACACCTTC. The V gene is TRBV10-3, the J gene TRBJ1-2; 9 bases are shared with TRBD1. V lost 11 bases to trimming and J lost 6 bases; unmatched junction nucleotides: 10. Per the germline V gene, CDR1 is ENHRY and CDR2 is SYGVKD. CDR3 length equals 13 residues.